This T cell receptor beta chain derives from a study of STAT5B mutations in CD4+ large granular lymphocyte leukemia. In the study overall: Among healthy donors, a particular HLA allele went with more CDR3 'QG' motifs. Whole-study findings and limits: Compared with healthy controls (2/35), patient top clones favored TRBV06 (8/27).

Per the germline V gene, CDR1 is SGHRS and CDR2 is YFSETQ. Trimming cost V 3 bases and J 6 bases; bases outside gene matches: 2. This CDR3 region has 14 residues. Turning to this clone: The antigen is unknown.

How the authors handled the data: Productive clonotypes were detectable down to 2.59 x 10-5 frequency. Profiled with immunoSEQ multiplex PCR; TCRdb holds only in-frame clones, not every one. The V and J calls and clone size are taken from that table; D and trimming were inferred from the DNA. The repertoire consists of about 24,000 clones, with around 76% occurring once and the leading ten covering 0.42%. The V and J genes are TRBV5-1 and TRBJ1-6; the match to TRBD1 covers 8 bases. The origin of this receptor is a human donor in good health. Sequenced sample: CD4+ T cells from blood buffy coats. Here the CDR3 DNA reads TGCGCCAGCAGCTCTGGACAGGGTAATTCACCCCTCCACTTT. Residues: CASSSGQGNSPLHF.